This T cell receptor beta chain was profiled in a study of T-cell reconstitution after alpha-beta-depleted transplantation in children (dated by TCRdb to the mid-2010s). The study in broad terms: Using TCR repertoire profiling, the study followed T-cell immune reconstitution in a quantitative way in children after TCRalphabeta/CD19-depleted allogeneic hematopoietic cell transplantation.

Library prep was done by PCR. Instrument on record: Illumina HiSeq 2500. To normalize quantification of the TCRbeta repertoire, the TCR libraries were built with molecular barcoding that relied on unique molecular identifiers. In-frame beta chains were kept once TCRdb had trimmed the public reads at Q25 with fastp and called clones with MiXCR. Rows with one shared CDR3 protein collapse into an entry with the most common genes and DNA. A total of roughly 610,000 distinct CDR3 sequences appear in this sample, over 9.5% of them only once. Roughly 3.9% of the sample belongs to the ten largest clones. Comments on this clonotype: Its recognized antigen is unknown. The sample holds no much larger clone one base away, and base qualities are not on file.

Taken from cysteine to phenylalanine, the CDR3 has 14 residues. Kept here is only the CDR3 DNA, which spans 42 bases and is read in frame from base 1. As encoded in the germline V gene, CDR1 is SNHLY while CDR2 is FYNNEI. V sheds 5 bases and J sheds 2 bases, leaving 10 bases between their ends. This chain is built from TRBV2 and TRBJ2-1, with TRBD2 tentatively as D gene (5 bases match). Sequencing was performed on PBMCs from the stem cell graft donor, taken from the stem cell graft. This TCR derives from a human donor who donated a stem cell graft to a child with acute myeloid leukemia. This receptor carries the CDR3 CASSWTGTYNEQFF. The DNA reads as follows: TGTGCCAGCAGTTGGACGGGAACCTACAATGAGCAGTTCTTC.